The T cell receptor beta chain under discussion was sequenced for a study of long-term antiretroviral therapy in people with HIV (dated by TCRdb to between 2021 and 2023). For context, the study as a whole: The earliest samples were collected about a decade before the 2015 WHO recommendation for immediate ART, when ART was typically delayed until CD4 counts fell. A retrospective serial study tested whether changes in peripheral blood TRB repertoire composition and diversity were associated with ART initiation and durable HIV suppression. A total of 150 to 200 cryopreserved PBMC samples were contributed to the cohort by 30 adults with confirmed HIV infection, with samples collected serially over a mean of roughly six years (range 1-12). Among the 30 to 35 participants with HIV, about a dozen were female. No cross-contamination during QIAcube processing was shown when test extractions of a monoclonal T-cell line were performed alongside fewer than 35 polyclonal samples.

Turning to this clone: Its target antigen remains unknown. No per-base quality is available; no much larger clone lies one base away.

V is clipped by 4 bases and J by 1 base, and the sequence between their germline boundaries is 7 bases long. From a lookup of the germline V gene (reference sequence), CDR1 and CDR2 are SEHNR and FQNEAQ. From its cysteine to its phenylalanine, the CDR3 spans 13 amino acids. Just the 39-base CDR3 DNA is kept, in frame starting at base 1. Points the paper makes about the study in general: Samples dated from about 2003 to 2018, and the ART regimens used may be less effective than current ones. Inferences about post-ART repertoire changes are limited because no data were available on ART adherence, viral resistance or therapy changes. Because pre-ART samples had limited cell numbers, unsorted PBMC were profiled rather than sorted CD4+ and CD8+ T cells. ART initiation was associated with a significant increase in TRB diversity, but diversity stayed significantly below transplant donor controls even after long-term ART. The repertoire was dominated across all time points by expanded TRB clones identified before ART initiation, although this dominance was seen to fluctuate and to decrease in many PLHIV after ART. Compared with controls, HIV repertoires had narrower CDR3 length ranges, and the network structure pointed to an antigen-experienced repertoire that shifted only slightly toward naive after ART. Since PBMC availability was limited, sequencing covered only the TCR beta chain, with no alpha chain pairing.

The immunoSEQ hsTCRB v3.0 assay was used at survey level resolution for TRB variable region sequencing. TRB sequencing targeted a depth of about 35,000-50,000 T-cell genomes per sample. TRB libraries were pooled and sequenced on an Illumina MiSeq using a v3 150-cycle kit. The study's own analysis went as follows. Repertoire analysis was run in R within a reproducible Nextflow workflow that covered QC, data transformation and analysis. Custom analyses were implemented in LymphoSeq2, an R package for AIRR-Seq data exploration. A handful of samples yielding fewer than 5000 total TRB sequences were excluded, leaving approximately 200 analyzed HIV repertoires. Among the roughly 200 retained HIV repertoires, roughly 60 were collected before ART initiation and around 130 were collected after ART initiation. Each repertoire was downsampled to 5000 TRB nucleotide sequences, and summary statistics were averaged across 100 downsampling iterations. The analysis kept only TRB sequences whose CDR3 regions were at least seven amino acids long. A Shannon entropy-derived clonality score and the Gini coefficient were used to measure diversity. Repertoire networks linked the top 5000 CDR3 amino acid sequences whenever two sequences differed by an edit distance of one. GLIPH2 predicted antigen specificity groups and MHC restriction for TRB CDR3 amino acid sequences. Known CMV, EBV, HIV or tissue antigen associations were flagged by matching CDR3 amino acid sequences against VDJdb and McPAS-TCR. Pre-ART, post-ART and control groups were compared with Wilcoxon signed-rank tests and Holm-Bonferroni correction. TCRdb mirrors the immuneACCESS table, restricted to in-frame sequences. Some clones are absent from its copies; in checked studies, under half trace to an unresolved V gene, and the reason for the others is unknown. Clone size and the V and J calls come from that table; the DNA yielded D and trimming. For this sample there are about 28,000 clones; 84% appear just once. The top ten constitute around 6% of the sample.

To be included, a participant needed at least one PBMC sample from before ART initiation plus at least two post-ART samples. Treatment was received in the United States of America by all participants with HIV. Cryopreserved samples of 1-10 million PBMC were thawed and washed before DNA extraction. At the time of the earliest PBMC sample, participants with HIV were aged between roughly 23 and 60 years. PBMC samples from each participant spanned 1-4 timepoints before ART initiation and 2-8 timepoints after ART initiation, with a median of 7 samples. For every participant, serial HIV viral load, CD4+ T-cell count, ART history and demographic data were obtained. A Qiagen kit on a QIAcube was used to extract genomic DNA from unsorted PBMC, with samples processed in batches of 12.

The chain joins TRBV7-9 to TRBJ1-1; no D gene can be assigned with confidence. Sequenced here: unsorted PBMCs, sampled 0.4 years after starting antiretroviral therapy. This TCR came from a man younger than 35 with HIV. The DNA sequence follows: TGTGCCAGCAGCTATAACAGGAACACTGAAGCTTTCTTT. Translated, this gives CASSYNRNTEAFF.